These 14 T cell receptor beta chains originate from one sample sequenced in a study of blood T cell repertoires in COVID-19. Measured with immunoSEQ multiplex PCR; TCRdb has only the in-frame clones, and not every one. The table records about 260,000 clones, 80% to 85% of them present only once. What was sequenced was peripheral blood. Receptors originate from a man in his 60s with acute or convalescent COVID-19.

This chain joins TRBV29-1 and TRBJ2-2, with D hard to call. CDR1 SQVTM and CDR2 ANQGSEA come from the germline V gene. This CDR3 contains 13 residues. Trimming removed 4 bases from V and 6 bases from J, with 12 bases in between. CDR3 in DNA: TGCAGCGTTGCGAGAGGTAGATCCGGGGAGCTGTTTTTT. Protein: CSVARGRSGELFF.

This sequence joins TRBV7-9 and TRBJ2-5; the D is unclear. Germline V CDR1 and CDR2: SEHNR, FQNEAQ (reference sequence). With 0 bases removed from V and 7 bases from J, the gap between germline ends came to 12 bases. CDR3 length: 14 amino acids. The CDR3 loop reads CASSLAELSRTQYF. CDR3 bases: TGTGCCAGCAGCTTAGCGGAGCTTAGCAGGACCCAGTACTTC.

The rearrangement uses TRBV29-1 and TRBJ1-1; 7 bases match TRBD1. CDR3 length equals 13 residues. The germline V gene encodes CDR1 SQVTM and CDR2 ANQGSEA. Germline trimming cut 4 bases from V and 1 base from J; bases unmatched to any gene: 3. The CDR3 here is CSVAGQWNTEAFF. CDR3 bases: TGCAGCGTTGCGGGACAGTGGAACACTGAAGCTTTCTTT.

The rearrangement joins TRBV10-3 to TRBJ1-2; 7 nucleotides agree with TRBD1. Losses at the gene ends were 10 bases for V and 8 bases for J; bases not matched to a gene: 10. CDR1 is ENHRY and CDR2 is SYGVKD in the germline V gene. The CDR3 extends over 12 amino acids. The CDR3 nucleotides read TGTGCCACCAAAGACAGGGCGCTGGGCTACACCTTC. Encoded protein: CATKDRALGYTF.

The V gene is TRBV5-1, the J gene TRBJ2-3; 7 nucleotides match TRBD2. Germline CDR1 and CDR2: SGHRS and YFSETQ. The junction had 6 bases not matched to a gene; V was cut back by 4 bases and J by 1 base. CDR3 size: 15 residues. The CDR3 spells CASSRAGVRTDTQYF. DNA for the CDR3: TGCGCCAGCAGCCGCGCGGGAGTTCGCACAGATACGCAGTATTTT.

The rearrangement links TRBV6-6 to TRBJ1-6, with 10 positions matching TRBD1. The CDR3 covers 14 residues. Germline V gene sequence: CDR1 MNHNY, CDR2 SVGAGI (reference sequence). V was pared by 5 bases and J by 5 bases, with 0 bases of the junction left unmatched. The CDR3 is CASSGTGDNSPLHF. The CDR3 region has the DNA TGTGCCAGCAGTGGGACAGGGGATAATTCACCCCTCCACTTT.

This rearrangement joins TRBV5-1 to TRBJ2-1; 11 bases map to TRBD2. V shed 4 bases and J 6 bases; nucleotides not matched to a gene: 3. The CDR3 is 14 amino acids. Germline V gene sequence: CDR1 SGHRS, CDR2 YFSETQ. CDR3 sequence (DNA): TGCGCCAGCAGCACTAGCGGGAGAGGCAATGAGCAGTTCTTC. It yields the protein CASSTSGRGNEQFF.

This chain uses TRBV3-1 (or the pseudogene TRBV3-2) with TRBJ2-1, with TRBD2 matching 11 bases. V lost 1 base and J lost 13; bases outside the gene matches: 9. The CDR3 has 15 amino acids. CDR1 and CDR2 from the germline V gene are LGHDT and YNNKEL (reference sequence). The CDR3 reads CASSQGASGGPRQFF. The CDR3 nucleotides read TGTGCCAGCAGCCAAGGGGCTAGCGGGGGGCCGCGACAGTTCTTC.

This clone turned up a few times. The V call is TRBV29-1, the J call TRBJ2-3, with D perhaps matching TRBD1 (5 bases). V was shortened by 6 bases and J by 0 bases, with 16 bases between the two germline ends. The CDR3 spans 15 residues. Germline loops: CDR1 SQVTM, CDR2 ANQGSEA. The CDR3 DNA reads TGCAGCGTACCATCAGGGCTACCTAGCACAGATACGCAGTATTTT. Translation: CSVPSGLPSTDTQYF.

This clone has a handful of counts. The chain carries TRBV19 and TRBJ1-5; the D gene is possibly TRBD1 (5 bases). CDR1 LNHDA and CDR2 SQIVND come from the germline V gene (reference sequence). The CDR3 consists of 17 residues. V was shortened by 11 bases and J by 3 bases, with 26 bases between the two germline ends. DNA of the CDR3: TGTGCCTCAAAAGGGCGGGGCGTAGGCCCTTTCAATCAGCCCCAGCATTTT. Translating gives CASKGRGVGPFNQPQHF.

V is TRBV28 and J is TRBJ2-5; the D gene is possibly TRBD1 (5 bases). CDR1 is MDHEN, CDR2 SYDVKM, per germline. V shed 5 bases and J shed 1 base, with 14 bases lying between them. The CDR3 has 15 amino acids. The CDR3 here is CASSRYNRFQETQYF. DNA for the CDR3: TGTGCCAGCAGTCGTTACAACAGGTTCCAAGAGACCCAGTACTTC.

This chain joins TRBV21-1 and TRBJ1-1; the D call TRBD1 from the table was never checked on the DNA. TRBV21-1 is a listed pseudogene. The CDR3 runs to 20 residues. The CDR3, as DNA: TGTGCCAGCAGCAAAGACAGCCTCATTCGTTACAGGGGATGGGGCACTGAAGCTTTCTTT. This translates into CASSKDSLIRYRGWGTEAFF.

The rearrangement joins TRBV28 to TRBJ1-1; the match to TRBD1 covers 8 bases. CDR3 length equals 16 residues. With 1 base clipped from V and 3 bases from J, the junction kept 7 bases outside the gene matches. Germline values: CDR1 MDHEN, CDR2 SYDVKM. CDR3 bases: TGTGCCAGCAGTTTATATTCAGGGGGCAGGGACACTGAAGCTTTCTTT. Translating gives CASSLYSGGRDTEAFF.

This clone was counted a few times. V usage is TRBV7-2 and J usage is TRBJ1-5, with D possibly matching TRBD1 (5 bases). The CDR3 is 13 residues long. Trimming removed 3 bases from V and 5 bases from J, with 8 bases in between. CDR1 is SGHTA and CDR2 is FQGNSA in the germline V gene. CDR3 nucleotides: TGTGCCAGCAGCTTGTTCAGGGATCAGCCCCAGCATTTT. Encoded protein: CASSLFRDQPQHF.